Below, 2 T cell receptor beta chains from the same sample are listed, as sequenced in a study of blood T cell repertoires in COVID-19. The repertoire was sequenced with immunoSEQ multiplex PCR; TCRdb's copy has only in-frame clones and lacks some. Of fewer than 350,000 clones listed, approximately 88% are singletons. Input material: peripheral blood. These receptors originate from a woman in her twenties or thirties with COVID-19, enrolled during active disease.

DNA of the CDR3: TGTGCCACCCACCCCCCGGGGCTAGCGGGGGATCAAGAGACCCAGTACTTC. Residues: CATHPPGLAGDQETQYF. This chain links TRBV2 with TRBJ2-5, with 10 bases fitting TRBD2. Germline trimming cut 10 bases from V and 2 bases from J; bases unmatched to any gene: 16. In germline, CDR1 is SNHLY, CDR2 FYNNEI. CDR3 length equals 17 residues.

This chain uses TRBV10-3 with TRBJ2-3, with D perhaps matching TRBD1 (6 bases). V was cut by 5 bases and J by 3 bases, with 15 bases left in between. The CDR3 runs to 15 residues. Germline V gives CDR1 ENHRY, CDR2 SYGVKD. CDR3 protein: CAISKTGLGTDTQYF. DNA for the CDR3: TGTGCCATCAGTAAAACAGGGTTGGGTACAGATACGCAGTATTTT.